The source of this TCR beta chain is a study of blood T cell repertoires in COVID-19. V shed 1 base and J 6 bases; nucleotides not matched to a gene: 5. The CDR3 spans 16 residues. Germline V gives CDR1 LGHNA, CDR2 YNFKEQ. Exposed enrollees encountered a COVID-19 case at some point within 2 weeks before study entry. Clones were read by immunoSEQ multiplex PCR, and TCRdb kept only the in-frame ones, dropping some. The data contain 150,000 or so clones, roughly 87% of them singletons. The source is a woman aged 40 to 50 who had been exposed to COVID-19. The chain employs TRBV4-2 and TRBJ2-3, with 12 bases that match TRBD2. Sequencing was carried out using PBMCs or T cells enriched from blood (not recorded which). The DNA for the CDR3 is TGTGCCAGCAGCCAAGTCCTGACTAGCGGGGGTGATACGCAGTATTTT. This gives the protein CASSQVLTSGGDTQYF.